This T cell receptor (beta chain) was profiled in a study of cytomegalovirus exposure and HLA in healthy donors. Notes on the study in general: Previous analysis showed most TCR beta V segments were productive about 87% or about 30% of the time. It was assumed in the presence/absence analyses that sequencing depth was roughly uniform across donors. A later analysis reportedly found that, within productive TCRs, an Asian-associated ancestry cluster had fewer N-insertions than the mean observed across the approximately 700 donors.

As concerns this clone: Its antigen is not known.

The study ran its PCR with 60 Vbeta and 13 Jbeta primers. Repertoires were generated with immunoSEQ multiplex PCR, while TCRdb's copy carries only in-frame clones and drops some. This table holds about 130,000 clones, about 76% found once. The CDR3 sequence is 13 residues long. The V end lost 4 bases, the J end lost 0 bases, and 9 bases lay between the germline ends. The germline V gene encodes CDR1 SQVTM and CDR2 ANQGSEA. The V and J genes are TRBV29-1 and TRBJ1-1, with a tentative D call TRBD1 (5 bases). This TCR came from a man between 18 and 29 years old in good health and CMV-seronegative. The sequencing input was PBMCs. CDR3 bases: TGCAGCGTTGTCGGGGGTCTGAACACTGAAGCTTTCTTT. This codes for CSVVGGLNTEAFF.